The source of this TCR beta chain is a study of T cell responses to AZD1222 COVID-19 vaccine. Whole-study results and caveats: Nearly half of unique spike-specific TCRs reportedly avoided B.1.351 and B.1.1.7 mutated regions. Following two doses of AZD1222, Spike-specific TCR breadth and depth rose. Clonal diversity was possibly underestimated; the donors were predominantly white British and more often female.

The CDR3 loop spans 10 amino acids. Germline CDR1 is SQVTM and CDR2 is ANQGSEA. V was clipped by 7 bases and J by 10 bases; unmatched bases: 5. Details on this clone: Its antigen remains unidentified.

The assay was immunoSEQ multiplex PCR, and TCRdb's table has in-frame clones only and misses some. The sample has under 140,000 clones, 70% to 90% seen once. This sequence originates from an adult in good health. The chain carries TRBV29-1 and TRBJ1-1; 8 bases fit TRBD1. Sequencing used peripheral blood, obtained on day 0 of AZD1222 vaccination. The CDR3 DNA reads TGCAGCGGTGGACAGGGTTCAGCTTTCTTT. This codes for CSGGQGSAFF.